The T cell receptor beta chain under discussion was sequenced for a study of shared clonotypes between healthy human individuals. Terminally differentiated effector memory CD45RA+ cells were excluded from the naive CD8 cells, which were CD45RO-negative and positively selected for CCR7. Per the germline V gene, CDR1 is SGHAT and CDR2 is FQNNGV. The V end lost 0 bases, the J end lost 2 bases, and 8 bases lay between the germline ends. This CDR3 has 14 amino acids. Produced via immunoSEQ multiplex PCR; TCRdb's table is partial and in-frame only. The profile shows hundreds of thousands of clones, about 96% of them singletons.

The V and J genes are TRBV11-2 and TRBJ2-7, with D unclear. Specimen: naive CD8+ T cells sorted from blood. The source of this sequence is a woman aged 25 to 45 in good health. The CDR3 sequence: CASSLDRTAYEQYF. As DNA, the CDR3 is TGTGCCAGCAGCTTAGATCGAACTGCCTACGAGCAGTACTTC.